These T cell receptor beta chains were read from a single sample in a study of CD8 T cells in ankylosing spondylitis. MiXCR, applied by TCRdb to the 5' RACE reads, yields one record per CDR3 protein. The sample lists fewer than 500,000 distinct CDR3 sequences; 20% to 25% were seen once. The sequenced sample consisted of blood, either unsorted or a sorted T cell fraction (not recorded which). The receptors derive from a male donor with ankylosing spondylitis. The CDR3 runs from the conserved cysteine through the conserved F or W. The D gene is left open where the match is weak. Only some rows state a clone size, as once, few, many or a class for expanded clones.

D: TRBD2; V: TRBV28; J: TRBJ2-5; size: NA; DNA: TGTGCCAGCAGTTCCACTAGCGGGATGGAGACCCAGTACTTC; CDR3: CASSSTSGMETQYF
D: NA; V: TRBV12-3/TRBV12-4; J: TRBJ1-5; size: few; DNA: TGTGCCAGCAGTTTATGGGGGCGAGGTCAGCCCCAGCATTTT; CDR3: CASSLWGRGQPQHF
D: TRBD1; V: TRBV29-1; J: TRBJ2-7; size: NA; DNA: TGCAGCGTGGCAAGTGGGACAGGGGACTACGAGCAGTACTTC; CDR3: CSVASGTGDYEQYF
D: NA; V: TRBV4-1; J: TRBJ2-3; size: NA; DNA: TGCGCCAGCAGCCATGTCGGGGTCATTAACGGACCCACAGATACGCAGTATTTT; CDR3: CASSHVGVINGPTDTQYF
D: NA; V: TRBV20-1; J: TRBJ2-1; size: few; DNA: TGCAGTGCTAGAGGAGAGGGCGGGAAGTCCTACAATGAGCAGTTCTTC; CDR3: CSARGEGGKSYNEQFF
D: TRBD2; V: TRBV10-3; J: TRBJ2-7; size: NA; DNA: TGTGCCATCAGTGAGTTCGGGAGGGGTTCGACGAGGCGCTACGAGCAGTACTTC; CDR3: CAISEFGRGSTRRYEQYF
D: NA; V: TRBV4-3; J: TRBJ2-2; size: few; DNA: TGCGCCAGCAGCCACGGGAGTTGGAACACCGGGGAGCTGTTTTTT; CDR3: CASSHGSWNTGELFF
D: TRBD2; V: TRBV4-2; J: TRBJ2-1; size: many; DNA: TGTGCCAGCAGCCAAGATAAGTCGAGCGGGAGTGGAGATGAGCAGTTCTTC; CDR3: CASSQDKSSGSGDEQFF
D: NA; V: TRBV5-4; J: TRBJ1-2; size: few; DNA: TGTGCCAGCAGCTTTAGCTATGGCTACACCTTC; CDR3: CASSFSYGYTF
D: TRBD1; V: TRBV12-5; J: TRBJ2-5; size: NA; DNA: TGTGCTAGTGGCCCGCCCGGACAGGGCAGGGCCTTACGGCACTTC; CDR3: CASGPPGQGRALRHF
D: TRBD1; V: TRBV3-1; J: TRBJ1-6; size: NA; DNA: TGTGCCAGCAGCCGGACAGGGACGGGGAATCCACCCCTCCACTTT; CDR3: CASSRTGTGNPPLHF
D: TRBD1; V: TRBV28; J: TRBJ2-7; size: few; DNA: TGTGCCAGCAGTAAAGACAGGGGTTTTGGCTACGAGCAGTACTTC; CDR3: CASSKDRGFGYEQYF
D: TRBD2; V: TRBV12-5; J: TRBJ2-3; size: NA; DNA: TGTGCTAGTGGTGGGGATAGGATTAGCGGGATCCTTGCAGATACGCAGTATTTT; CDR3: CASGGDRISGILADTQYF
D: NA; V: TRBV29-1; J: TRBJ2-5; size: many; DNA: TGCAGCGTTGTCAGCGGACAAGAGACCCAGTACTTC; CDR3: CSVVSGQETQYF
D: TRBD2; V: TRBV5-1; J: TRBJ2-2; size: NA; DNA: TGCGCCAGCAGCCCGAAGACTAGCGAAACCGGGGAGCTGTTTTTT; CDR3: CASSPKTSETGELFF
D: TRBD2; V: TRBV12-3/TRBV12-4; J: TRBJ2-3; size: NA; DNA: TGTGCCAGCAGTTTAAGGGGGGGACTAGCGGGATACACAGATACGCAGTATTTT; CDR3: CASSLRGGLAGYTDTQYF
D: NA; V: TRBV15; J: TRBJ2-3; size: many; DNA: TGTGCCACCAGACGTGCCGGCCCCGGTCTGGATACGCAGTATTTT; CDR3: CATRRAGPGLDTQYF
D: NA; V: TRBV9; J: TRBJ2-2; size: few; DNA: TGTGCCAGCAGCTTGCGACAGGCGGGCGGGGAGCTGTTTTTT; CDR3: CASSLRQAGGELFF
D: TRBD2; V: TRBV18; J: TRBJ2-7; size: many; DNA: TGTGCCAGCAGCCCCCCCGCTAGCGGGATCTACGAGCAGTACTTC; CDR3: CASSPPASGIYEQYF
D: TRBD1; V: TRBV14; J: TRBJ2-3; size: NA; DNA: TGTGCCAGCGCGGGACAGGGAGCGGCAGATACGCAGTATTTT; CDR3: CASAGQGAADTQYF
D: NA; V: TRBV9; J: TRBJ2-1; size: NA; DNA: TGTGCCAGCAGCGCCTTCGCCAAGGTCCTAACCTGGAATGAGCAGTTCTTC; CDR3: CASSAFAKVLTWNEQFF
D: TRBD2; V: TRBV30; J: TRBJ2-3; size: NA; DNA: TGTGCCTGGAGTGTACTAGCGGGCATCACAGATACGCAGTATTTT; CDR3: CAWSVLAGITDTQYF
D: TRBD2; V: TRBV20-1; J: TRBJ2-1; size: few; DNA: TGCAGTGCTTCCGCCGGGACTAGCGGGAGCAATGAGCAGTTCTTC; CDR3: CSASAGTSGSNEQFF
D: NA; V: TRBV29-1; J: TRBJ2-3; size: few; DNA: TGCAGCGTTGAAGGGGACAGCGGGGCGGGCACAGATACGCAGTATTTT; CDR3: CSVEGDSGAGTDTQYF
D: TRBD2; V: TRBV20-1; J: TRBJ2-5; size: few; DNA: TGCAGTGCTAGTGCCCTTGGGGAGGGAGCTGCTGAGACCCAGTACTTC; CDR3: CSASALGEGAAETQYF
D: TRBD1; V: TRBV29-1; J: TRBJ2-7; size: NA; DNA: TGCAGCGCCAGACAGGGGCCCTACGAGCAGTACTTC; CDR3: CSARQGPYEQYF
D: TRBD1; V: TRBV20-1; J: TRBJ1-5; size: few; DNA: TGCAGTGCCCGGGCCCCGGGACAGGGCTATCAGCCCCAGCATTTT; CDR3: CSARAPGQGYQPQHF
D: NA; V: TRBV9; J: TRBJ2-2; size: NA; DNA: TGTGCCAGCAGCGTAGACAGGACTACCGGGGAGCTGTTTTTT; CDR3: CASSVDRTTGELFF
D: TRBD1; V: TRBV6-2/TRBV6-3; J: TRBJ2-7; size: few; DNA: TGTGCCAGCAGGCTGACAGGGGGGGCCTACGAGCAGTACTTC; CDR3: CASRLTGGAYEQYF
D: NA; V: TRBV12-3/TRBV12-4; J: TRBJ1-1; size: NA; DNA: TGTGCCAGCAGTTGGGGTGGGAGCATGGGTGAAGCTTTCTTT; CDR3: CASSWGGSMGEAFF
D: TRBD2; V: TRBV7-2; J: TRBJ2-3; size: NA; DNA: TGTGCCAGCAGCTTAGCCGGGAGGAACACAGATACGCAGTATTTT; CDR3: CASSLAGRNTDTQYF
D: NA; V: TRBV5-1; J: TRBJ2-3; size: NA; DNA: TGCGCCAGCAGCTTGGGACCCAATGGTGGCACAGATACGCAGTATTTT; CDR3: CASSLGPNGGTDTQYF
D: NA; V: TRBV5-1; J: TRBJ1-1; size: NA; DNA: TGCGCCAGCAGCTTGGCGGACGGGGTCCCGAACACTGAAGCTTTCTTT; CDR3: CASSLADGVPNTEAFF
D: NA; V: TRBV7-9; J: TRBJ2-1; size: NA; DNA: TGTGCCAGCAGCTTACCTCCTAGCATGGGTGAGCAGTTCTTC; CDR3: CASSLPPSMGEQFF
D: NA; V: TRBV12-3/TRBV12-4; J: TRBJ2-5; size: NA; DNA: TGTGCCAGCAGTCCCCCCTGGACTAATCAAGAGACCCAGTACTTC; CDR3: CASSPPWTNQETQYF
D: NA; V: TRBV28; J: TRBJ2-5; size: few; DNA: TGTGCCAGCATGGGCCGGGACCCGTTTTTTTGGACCCAGTACTTC; CDR3: CASMGRDPFFWTQYF
D: TRBD1; V: TRBV20-1; J: TRBJ2-5; size: NA; DNA: TGCAGTGCTAGTTTTTGGGCAGGGGGCGTTCACCAAGAGACCCAGTACTTC; CDR3: CSASFWAGGVHQETQYF
D: TRBD1; V: TRBV7-8; J: TRBJ2-7; size: NA; DNA: TGTGCCAGCAGCGCTAAGAGGGACAGTTCTTACGAGCAGTACTTC; CDR3: CASSAKRDSSYEQYF
D: TRBD2; V: TRBV12-3/TRBV12-4; J: TRBJ2-1; size: few; DNA: TGTGCCAGCAGGGCTAGCGGACGCTCCTACAATGAGCAGTTCTTC; CDR3: CASRASGRSYNEQFF
D: TRBD1; V: TRBV6-5; J: TRBJ1-1; size: few; DNA: TGTGCCAGCAGTTACCTGGGACAGGGGAACACTGAAGCTTTCTTT; CDR3: CASSYLGQGNTEAFF
D: NA; V: TRBV7-2; J: TRBJ2-7; size: NA; DNA: TGTGCCAGCAGAACACGGACTATCTCCTACGAGCAGTACTTC; CDR3: CASRTRTISYEQYF
D: TRBD1; V: TRBV5-1; J: TRBJ2-1; size: NA; DNA: TGCGCCAGCAGCCCCCAGGGGGTGACGGCCAATGAGCAGTTCTTC; CDR3: CASSPQGVTANEQFF
D: NA; V: TRBV20-1; J: TRBJ2-5; size: few; DNA: TGCAGTGCTAGAGATGGTGGGAACGGGAGAGAGACCCAGTACTTC; CDR3: CSARDGGNGRETQYF
D: TRBD1; V: TRBV30; J: TRBJ2-2; size: NA; DNA: TGTGCCTGGAGGGACAGGGGCACCGGGGAGCTGTTTTTT; CDR3: CAWRDRGTGELFF
D: TRBD1; V: TRBV9; J: TRBJ2-2; size: NA; DNA: TGTGCCAGCAGCGTAGTACAGGGGGCCCCCGGGGAGCTGTTTTTT; CDR3: CASSVVQGAPGELFF
D: TRBD1; V: TRBV7-8; J: TRBJ2-1; size: NA; DNA: TGTGCCAGCAGCTCGCTTACAGGGGGCAATGTGAATGAGCAGTTCTTC; CDR3: CASSSLTGGNVNEQFF
D: NA; V: TRBV7-8; J: TRBJ2-1; size: NA; DNA: TGTGCCAGCAGCTTAGATGGAGGACATAGGAATGAGCAGTTCTTC; CDR3: CASSLDGGHRNEQFF
D: NA; V: TRBV9; J: TRBJ2-1; size: many; DNA: TGTGCCAGCAGCCCGAGGGGTCGCGATGAGCAGTTCTTC; CDR3: CASSPRGRDEQFF
D: NA; V: TRBV2; J: TRBJ2-4; size: NA; DNA: TGTGCCAGCAATACGGGATTAGCCAAAAACATTCAGTACTTC; CDR3: CASNTGLAKNIQYF
D: NA; V: TRBV20-1; J: TRBJ2-1; size: NA; DNA: TGCAGTGCCAGGGGACGGGGAGCCTACAATGAGCAGTTCTTC; CDR3: CSARGRGAYNEQFF
D: NA; V: TRBV11-1; J: TRBJ2-1; size: many; DNA: TGTGCCAGCAGCTTGGGTCACGTGAATGAGCAGTTCTTC; CDR3: CASSLGHVNEQFF